This T cell receptor beta chain was obtained from a study of cytomegalovirus exposure and HLA in healthy donors. This CDR3 contains 17 residues. Unmatched junction bases numbered 11, after V lost 2 bases and J lost 6 bases. Germline V lookup: CDR1 LGHNA, CDR2 YNFKEQ. Sequencing used immunoSEQ multiplex PCR; TCRdb keeps in-frame clones, though not all of them. The data hold about 130,000 clones, with roughly 89% observed a single time. The source material was PBMCs. This TCR derives from a woman under 30 in good health and CMV-seronegative. The chain carries TRBV4-2 and TRBJ2-2, with 8 nucleotides matching TRBD1. The CDR3 DNA reads TGTGCCAGCAGCCAACAACCGGGACAGGATTGGGCCGGGGAGCTGTTTTTT. Translating gives CASSQQPGQDWAGELFF.